These 22 T cell receptor beta chains originate from one sample sequenced in a study of identical twins. TCRdb used MiXCR to reprocess the 5' RACE reads, holding one entry per CDR3 protein. This table has approximately 230,000 distinct CDR3 sequences, approximately 5.9% appearing once. The sample was also reused in another study, on T cells expressing NK-cell markers.

Sample: CD8+ T cells sorted from blood. These receptors all stem from a woman aged 18-35 years in good health.

This clonotype came up many times. The gene calls are TRBV27 and TRBJ2-3; D is unresolved. Per germline, CDR1 MNHEY and CDR2 SMNVEV (reference sequence). CDR3 length: 12 amino acids. Trimming removed 8 bases from V and 0 bases from J, with 6 bases in between. In DNA form, the CDR3 reads TGTGCCAGCTCCCAAAGCACAGATACGCAGTATTTT. Residues: CASSQSTDTQYF.

This clonotype has a count of ten or more. The genes are TRBV20-1 and TRBJ2-7, with 7 bases matching TRBD1. Germline V lookup: CDR1 DFQATT, CDR2 SNEGSKA (reference sequence). The CDR3 has 13 residues. V shed 0 bases, J shed 2 bases, and the junction held 1 base outside the gene matches. The CDR3, as DNA: TGCAGTGCTAGAGATACAGGGGCCTACGAGCAGTACTTC. Translation gives CSARDTGAYEQYF.

This clonotype has only a few counts. The V and J genes are TRBV20-1 and TRBJ2-5; no definite D call. Between the trimmed V and J ends, which lost 5 bases and 4 bases, there was a span of 17 bases. In germline, CDR1 is DFQATT, CDR2 SNEGSKA (reference sequence). This CDR3 has 14 amino acids. The CDR3 reads CSAPLPAAGETQYF. Here the CDR3 DNA reads TGCAGTGCTCCTCTCCCGGCAGCTGGAGAGACCCAGTACTTC.

The chain employs TRBV11-2 and TRBJ2-1; D may correspond to TRBD1 or TRBD2 (6 bases each). CDR1 and CDR2 (germline): SGHAT, FQNNGV. This CDR3 has 14 residues. The V end lost 10 bases, the J end lost 5 bases, and 18 bases lay between the germline ends. CDR3: CATQGGGGDNEQFF. The CDR3 DNA reads TGTGCCACCCAAGGGGGAGGTGGGGACAATGAGCAGTTCTTC.

The V call is TRBV6-5, the J call TRBJ2-1; 9 nucleotides agree with TRBD2. The CDR3 length is 16 residues. The trim removed 2 bases at V and 6 bases at J, leaving 8 bases unmatched. The germline V gene encodes CDR1 MNHEY and CDR2 SVGAGI. In DNA form, the CDR3 reads TGTGCCAGCAGTTACCCGACTAGCGGAAGAGGCAATGAGCAGTTCTTC. It encodes CASSYPTSGRGNEQFF.

This clonotype was recorded many times. The rearrangement links TRBV7-9 to TRBJ2-5; D is possibly TRBD2 (5 bases). Germline V gene sequence: CDR1 SEHNR, CDR2 FQNEAQ (reference sequence). This CDR3 has 12 residues. The V and J ends lost 1 base and 8 bases respectively, with 8 bases between them. CDR3 bases: TGTGCCAGCAGCTTAGGAAGCGGAACCCAGTACTTC. Amino acid sequence: CASSLGSGTQYF. The entire variable domain, with the rest obtained from reference TRBV7-9 and TRBJ2-5, is as follows: DTGVSQNPRHKITKRGQNVTFRCDPISEHNRLYWYRQTLGQGPEFLTYFQNEAQLEKSRLLSDRFSAERPKGSFSTLEIQRTEQGDSAMYLCASSLGSGTQYFGPGTRLLVL.

This clonotype was counted a few times. The chain joins TRBV5-6 to TRBJ2-5; TRBD1 might be the D (6 bases). CDR1 and CDR2 (germline): SGHDT, YYEEEE. The CDR3 has 16 amino acids. The V and J ends lost 2 bases and 4 bases respectively, with 18 bases between them. CDR3 coding DNA: TGTGCCAGCAGCTTTTGCTGCCAAGGGGGAACAGAGACCCAGTACTTC. As protein: CASSFCCQGGTETQYF.

V is TRBV11-2 and J is TRBJ2-1; 12 bases align to TRBD2. Per the germline V gene, CDR1 is SGHAT and CDR2 is FQNNGV. Losses at the gene ends were 7 bases for V and 7 bases for J; bases not matched to a gene: 14. The CDR3 contains 17 residues. Written as DNA, the CDR3 is TGTGCCAGCAACATCAGATCCGGGCTAGCGGGAGGGAATGAGCAGTTCTTC. Translating it yields CASNIRSGLAGGNEQFF.

The chain uses TRBV29-1 and TRBJ2-3; unclear D gene. Germline V lookup: CDR1 SQVTM, CDR2 ANQGSEA. The CDR3 consists of 10 residues. Trimming removed 6 bases from V and 6 bases from J, with 7 bases in between. The CDR3: CSVPVDTQYF. CDR3 bases: TGCAGCGTCCCTGTGGATACGCAGTATTTT.

This clonotype was counted a few times. The chain carries TRBV13 and TRBJ1-2, with no clear D. Deletions cut 4 bases from V and 8 bases from J, with 14 bases between. This CDR3 contains 13 residues. The V gene's germline CDR1 is PRHDT and CDR2 FYEKMQ (reference sequence). The CDR3 protein is CASSSWADVGYTF. In DNA, the CDR3 is TGTGCCAGCAGCTCCTGGGCGGATGTAGGCTACACCTTC.

This clonotype was detected only a few times. The gene calls are TRBV10-3 and TRBJ2-4; TRBD1 matches 8 bases. The CDR3 length is 13 residues. Germline loops: CDR1 ENHRY, CDR2 SYGVKD. The junction had 3 bases not matched to a gene; V was cut back by 6 bases and J by 5 bases. DNA for the CDR3: TGTGCCATCAGGCCGGGACAGGAAAACATTCAGTACTTC. Its translation is CAIRPGQENIQYF.

This clonotype has a handful of counts. The chain is built from TRBV21-1 and TRBJ2-7; the table's D call of TRBD2 was not tested on the DNA. TRBV21-1 is tagged as a pseudogene. The CDR3 runs to 18 residues. CDR3 nucleotide sequence: TGTGCCAGCAGCAAAGTCATAAGCGGGACTACGAACTCCTACGAGCAGTACTTC. Amino acid sequence: CASSKVISGTTNSYEQYF.

This chain uses TRBV5-5 with TRBJ2-7; a possible D gene is TRBD1 (5 bases). CDR3 length equals 15 residues. Trimming took off 4 bases at V and 2 bases at J, with 16 bases between the two ends. CDR1 and CDR2 from the germline V gene are SGHKS and YYEKEE (reference sequence). The CDR3 coding sequence is TGTGCCAGCAGCACAGAGGACAATACCCCCTACGAGCAGTACTTC. Its translation is CASSTEDNTPYEQYF.

DNA of the CDR3: TGCGCCAGCAGCCACGCCGCGGGGGACTCCTACGAGCAGTACTTC. This sequence encodes CASSHAAGDSYEQYF. The rearrangement uses TRBV4-3 and TRBJ2-7; 7 bases are a match to TRBD2. V dropped 3 bases and J dropped 0; count of bases not matched to a gene: 5. CDR1 is LGHNA, CDR2 YSLEER, per germline. This CDR3 contains 15 residues.

The J gene is TRBJ1-1, the V gene TRBV7-9, with D maybe TRBD1 (5 bases). The CDR3 has 14 residues. CDR1 is SEHNR, CDR2 FQNEAQ, per germline (reference sequence). The V end lost 5 bases, the J end lost 1 base, and 11 bases lay between the germline ends. The CDR3, as DNA: TGTGCCAGCAGCGTAAGGGACCAGAACACTGAAGCTTTCTTT. Translated: CASSVRDQNTEAFF.

This clonotype was observed at least ten times. J is TRBJ2-5 and V is TRBV13; 7 nucleotides line up with TRBD2. Germline V lookup: CDR1 PRHDT, CDR2 FYEKMQ (reference sequence). This CDR3 region has 14 residues. Trimming cost V 3 bases and J 3 bases; bases outside gene matches: 4. For the CDR3, the DNA is TGTGCCAGCAGCTTCCCGGGAGGAGAAGAGACCCAGTACTTC. It translates to CASSFPGGEETQYF.

This clonotype was picked up a small number of times. This sequence joins TRBV7-3 and TRBJ2-2, with D possibly matching TRBD2 (5 bases). Germline lookup yields CDR1 SGHTA and CDR2 FQGTGA. The CDR3 has 14 amino acids. V lost 6 bases, J lost 3 bases, and 11 bases lay in between. CDR3 amino acids: CASSFEGYTGELFF. The CDR3 DNA follows: TGTGCCAGCAGTTTCGAGGGTTACACCGGGGAGCTGTTTTTT.

This chain links TRBV29-1 with TRBJ2-7, with no clear D. Germline CDR1 is SQVTM and CDR2 is ANQGSEA. The CDR3 extends over 14 amino acids. Deletions cut 4 bases from V and 0 bases from J, with 13 bases between. The CDR3 sequence is CSVVSPSASYEQYF. DNA of the CDR3: TGCAGCGTTGTATCGCCCAGCGCCTCCTACGAGCAGTACTTC.

This clonotype showed up just a few times. The J gene is TRBJ2-7, the V gene TRBV7-9; D gene uncertain. Germline-derived CDR1 and CDR2 are SEHNR and FQNEAQ (reference sequence). The CDR3 totals 12 residues. V was pared by 5 bases and J by 4 bases, with 9 bases between. The DNA for the CDR3 is TGTGCCAGCAGCGGGGTAGGGTACGAGCAGTACTTC. Residues: CASSGVGYEQYF.

This clonotype was counted between two and nine times. This chain links TRBV19 with TRBJ2-5; D unresolved. This CDR3 spans 13 amino acids. The germline V gene has CDR1 LNHDA and CDR2 SQIVND (reference sequence). Trimming stripped 4 bases from V and 4 bases from J, with 10 bases between. The DNA of the CDR3 is TGTGCCAGTAGTAGGTCCCTCGGAGAGACCCAGTACTTC. It yields the protein CASSRSLGETQYF.

The chain uses TRBV4-2 and TRBJ2-1, with 12 bases matching TRBD2. Trimming at V came to 1 base and at J to 8 bases, leaving 3 bases not matched to a gene. Per the germline V gene, CDR1 is LGHNA and CDR2 is YNFKEQ. The CDR3 is 15 residues long. CDR3 sequence: CASSQASGGADEQFF. Here the CDR3 DNA reads TGTGCCAGCAGCCAAGCTAGCGGGGGGGCCGATGAGCAGTTCTTC.

This chain joins TRBV27 and TRBJ2-1; TRBD2 matches at 12 bases. Germline V gene sequence: CDR1 MNHEY, CDR2 SMNVEV (reference sequence). The J segment lost 7 bases and the V segment lost 7 bases, leaving 8 bases of the junction unmatched. CDR3 size: 15 residues. CDR3 sequence: CASTPGLAGVNEQFF. CDR3 sequence (DNA): TGTGCCAGCACCCCGGGACTAGCGGGTGTTAATGAGCAGTTCTTC.